The source of this T cell receptor beta chain is a study of blood T cell repertoires in COVID-19. Study details: Acute and convalescent COVID-19 specimens originated in the United States, Italy and Spain. Sample material is recorded as cDNA or gDNA derived from T cells, B-cell-depleted T cells, or PBMCs.

Trimming took 1 base from V and 5 from J, leaving 12 bases between them. CDR3 length: 14 residues. Germline V CDR1 and CDR2: MGHDK, SYGVNS. The authors' processing: Researchers report that nucleated cell counts were estimated from reference gene primer amplification. The data were produced by immunoSEQ multiplex PCR, yet TCRdb's version contains in-frame clones alone and is incomplete. Clone size and V and J calls were adopted from that table, with D and trimming inferred from the DNA. In the table there are roughly 200,000 clones, around 87% of which are singletons. The TCR comes from a man in his forties with active or convalescent COVID-19. The genes are TRBV25-1 and TRBJ2-7, with D possibly TRBD2 on 7 matching bases. Sequenced material: peripheral blood. CDR3 sequence (DNA): TGTGCCAGCAGTGAATCGTTGGGGGGGCACGAGCAGTACTTC. Translated, it gives CASSESLGGHEQYF.